These 11 T cell receptor beta chains came from one sample sequenced in a study of blood T cell repertoires in COVID-19 (dated by TCRdb to the early 2020s). The library was obtained by the immunoSEQ multiplex PCR assay. TCRdb obtained this table from immuneACCESS and retained in-frame rearrangements with V and J assigned. These tables miss some clones; where compared with another copy, unresolved V genes account for less than half of the shortfall, and the remainder is unexplained. Here the sample has under 150,000 clones; 85% to 90% occur a single time. Jointly, the top ten make up roughly 3.2% of the sample. The specimen was peripheral blood. The receptors here all came from a woman between 55 and 75 years old with active COVID-19.

The chain links TRBV21-1 to TRBJ2-5; TRBD1 reflects the table's D call only, with no check against the DNA. TRBV21-1 is a documented pseudogene. This CDR3 contains 15 residues. The CDR3: CASRFGGTGVQTQYF. The DNA of the CDR3 is TGTGCCAGCAGGTTCGGGGGGACAGGGGTGCAGACCCAGTACTTC.

The chain combines TRBV28 with TRBJ2-7; 7 nucleotides match TRBD1. Trimming took 6 bases from V and 7 from J; bases not matched to a gene: 24. CDR3 length: 18 residues. The germline CDR1 and CDR2 sequences are MDHEN and SYDVKM. The CDR3, as DNA: TGTGCCAGCAGCCTTTTTGTGGCCCCGACAGGGCCGACAAGGGAGCAGTACTTC. Translation gives CASSLFVAPTGPTREQYF.

This clone was observed once. The genes are TRBV28 and TRBJ2-4; 7 bases align to TRBD1. The CDR3 loop spans 14 amino acids. Trimming at V came to 7 bases and at J to 4 bases, leaving 7 bases not matched to a gene. Germline V lookup: CDR1 MDHEN, CDR2 SYDVKM. As DNA, the CDR3 is TGTGCCAGCAAGCAACAGGGGCTAAAAAACATTCAGTACTTC. It specifies CASKQQGLKNIQYF.

V and J are TRBV14 and TRBJ2-1; the D gene is possibly TRBD2 (5 bases). The ends were cut back, 4 bases at V and 0 bases at J, with 10 bases in the middle. Germline CDR1 SGHDN, CDR2 FVKESK. CDR3 length equals 15 residues. The CDR3 region is CASSPMAGSYNEQFF. For the CDR3, the DNA is TGTGCCAGCAGCCCCATGGCGGGCTCCTACAATGAGCAGTTCTTC.

The chain joins TRBV2 to TRBJ1-5; 9 bases map to TRBD1. CDR3 length: 15 residues. Germline loops: CDR1 SNHLY, CDR2 FYNNEI. With V trimmed by 6 bases and J by 0 bases, 3 bases remained unmatched. CDR3 loop: CASRGQGLSNQPQHF. The DNA of the CDR3 is TGTGCCAGCAGGGGACAGGGCCTTAGCAATCAGCCCCAGCATTTT.

The J gene is TRBJ2-1, the V gene TRBV20-1; TRBD2 aligns across 9 bases. The V segment lost 3 bases and the J segment 9 bases; nucleotides outside the gene matches: 9. The CDR3 contains 14 residues. The germline CDR1 and CDR2 sequences are DFQATT and SNEGSKA (reference sequence). The CDR3: CSASLDLAGSEQFF. CDR3 sequence (DNA): TGCAGTGCTAGTCTTGATCTAGCGGGAAGTGAGCAGTTCTTC.

The CDR3 DNA reads as TGTGCCAGCAGCCGGAGGCGGGGCACAGATACGCAGTATTTT. It codes for CASSRRRGTDTQYF. V usage is TRBV3-1 (or the pseudogene TRBV3-2) and J usage is TRBJ2-3; D might be TRBD2 (5 bases). This CDR3 comprises 14 residues. CDR1 LGHDT and CDR2 YNNKEL come from the germline V gene (reference sequence). With 4 bases removed from V and 1 base from J, the gap between germline ends came to 9 bases.

The rearrangement links TRBV11-2 to TRBJ1-2; D is possibly TRBD1 (5 bases). V was shortened by 2 bases and J by 1 base, with 11 bases between the two germline ends. The CDR3 runs to 15 residues. Germline V CDR1 and CDR2: SGHAT, FQNNGV. The CDR3 here is CASSLLPGGNYGYTF. Here the CDR3 DNA reads TGTGCCAGCAGCTTACTTCCCGGGGGTAACTATGGCTACACCTTC.

The genes are TRBV4-3 and TRBJ1-4, with no clear D. CDR1 and CDR2 (germline): LGHNA, YSLEER. This CDR3 region has 16 residues. V dropped 1 base and J dropped 6 bases, with 15 bases sitting between them. In DNA form, the CDR3 reads TGCGCCAGCAGCCAAGCCGATACAACGCTTCATGAAAAACTGTTTTTT. Translating gives CASSQADTTLHEKLFF.

The chain is built from TRBV28 and TRBJ2-7; 10 bases match TRBD2. The CDR3 length is 17 residues. Trimming at V came to 8 bases and at J to 1 base, leaving 14 bases not matched to a gene. Germline V gene lookup returns CDR1 MDHEN and CDR2 SYDVKM. CDR3 in DNA: TGTGCCAGCTCCCCTCGGGGGGGACTAGCGAGATCCTACGAGCAGTACTTC. Amino acid sequence: CASSPRGGLARSYEQYF.

The chain combines TRBV6-2 or TRBV6-3 with TRBJ2-5, with 12 bases aligning to TRBD2. The CDR3 sequence is 15 residues long. Germline CDR1 MNHEY, CDR2 SVGEGT. V was pared by 5 bases and J by 5 bases, with 6 bases of the junction left unmatched. The CDR3 nucleotides are TGTGCCAGCAGTCTAACGACTAGCGGGAGCGAGACCCAGTACTTC. Its protein product is CASSLTTSGSETQYF.